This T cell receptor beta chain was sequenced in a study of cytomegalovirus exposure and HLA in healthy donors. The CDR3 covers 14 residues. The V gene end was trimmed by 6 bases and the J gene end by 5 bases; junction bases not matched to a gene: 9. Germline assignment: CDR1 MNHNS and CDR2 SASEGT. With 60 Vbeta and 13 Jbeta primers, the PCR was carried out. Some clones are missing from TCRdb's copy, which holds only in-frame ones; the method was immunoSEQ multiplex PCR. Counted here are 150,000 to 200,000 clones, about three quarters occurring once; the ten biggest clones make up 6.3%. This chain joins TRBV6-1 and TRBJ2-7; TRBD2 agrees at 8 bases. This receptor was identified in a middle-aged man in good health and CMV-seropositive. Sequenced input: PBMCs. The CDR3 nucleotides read TGTGCCAGCAGCATAACGGGAGGGCCTAACGAGCAGTACTTC. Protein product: CASSITGGPNEQYF.